These 15 T cell receptor beta chains were sequenced from one sample in a study of blood T cell repertoires in COVID-19. Measured with immunoSEQ multiplex PCR; TCRdb has only the in-frame clones, and not every one. Of 50,000 to 65,000 clones in the sample, about four fifths are singletons; the top ten hold approximately 5.3%. The material sequenced was peripheral blood. The origin of the receptors is a woman aged 60 to 75 with acute or convalescent COVID-19.

The rearrangement links TRBV14 to TRBJ2-5; possible D gene TRBD2, 5 bases. This CDR3 contains 14 residues. Trimming took 1 base from V and 5 from J, leaving 11 bases between them. Germline V gene lookup returns CDR1 SGHDN and CDR2 FVKESK. The CDR3 region is CASSQGPRGETQYF. In DNA, the CDR3 is TGTGCCAGCAGCCAAGGGCCGCGAGGGGAGACCCAGTACTTC.

This sequence joins TRBV7-7 and TRBJ2-1; 7 bases map to TRBD1. This CDR3 comprises 15 residues. V lost 0 bases to trimming and J lost 5 bases; unmatched junction nucleotides: 4. Germline lookup yields CDR1 SSHAT and CDR2 FNYEAQ (reference sequence). CDR3 sequence reads: CASSLAGTGDNEQFF. CDR3 bases: TGTGCCAGCAGCTTAGCGGGTACAGGGGACAATGAGCAGTTCTTC.

This rearrangement joins TRBV7-2 to TRBJ2-7; TRBD2 aligns across 8 bases. The germline V gene has CDR1 SGHTA and CDR2 FQGNSA. J gave up 2 bases and V 0 bases, and 6 bases lay outside the gene matches. The CDR3 runs to 16 residues. DNA for the CDR3: TGTGCCAGCAGCTTAGCGATAGGTAGCGGGACCTACGAGCAGTACTTC. The encoded protein is CASSLAIGSGTYEQYF.

The rearrangement links TRBV7-3 to TRBJ2-3; 15 nucleotides match TRBD2. In germline, CDR1 is SGHTA, CDR2 FQGTGA. The CDR3 loop spans 15 amino acids. The junction had 4 bases not matched to a gene; V was cut back by 5 bases and J by 7 bases. CDR3 in amino acids: CASSTGTSGGNTQYF. In DNA, the CDR3 is TGTGCCAGCAGCACCGGGACTAGCGGGGGGAATACGCAGTATTTT.

CDR3 sequence reads: CAFRRTPEDEQFF. CDR3 bases: TGTGCCTTTAGGCGGACTCCCGAGGATGAGCAGTTCTTC. The chain joins TRBV15 to TRBJ2-1; D may be TRBD2 (5 bases). Germline loops: CDR1 LNHNV, CDR2 YYDKDF (reference sequence). The CDR3 is 13 amino acids. Trimming left V 11 bases short and J 8 bases short, with 19 bases between.

The DNA for the CDR3 is TGTGCCAGCAGCACCTGGACGGCGGGGGCAGATACGCAGTATTTT. It is translated as CASSTWTAGADTQYF. The chain uses TRBV11-2 and TRBJ2-3, with TRBD2 matching 7 bases. This CDR3 is 15 amino acids long. V was pared by 5 bases and J by 4 bases, with 9 bases of the junction left unmatched. In germline, CDR1 is SGHAT, CDR2 FQNNGV.

This rearrangement joins TRBV7-8 to TRBJ2-5; the D gene is possibly TRBD2 (7 bases). The CDR3 runs 16 residues. V dropped 5 bases and J dropped 4 bases, with 20 bases sitting between them. Germline V lookup: CDR1 SGHVS, CDR2 FQNEAQ. This CDR3 is CASSQLGRGGTETQYF. The CDR3 DNA reads as TGTGCCAGCAGCCAACTGGGCAGGGGAGGGACAGAGACCCAGTACTTC.

The chain carries TRBV19 and TRBJ2-7, with D possibly TRBD1 on 6 matching bases. Looked up from germline, CDR1 is LNHDA and CDR2 is SQIVND (reference sequence). The V end was cut by 1 base, the J end by 5 bases, with 15 bases between. The length of the CDR3 is 15 residues. CDR3 in DNA: TGTGCCAGTAGTATAGCAACAGGGAGACTCCACGAGCAGTACTTC. Translated, it gives CASSIATGRLHEQYF.

The CDR3 loop is CASSLGGVGNSPLHF. CDR3 coding DNA: TGTGCCAGCAGCCTCGGGGGTGTGGGGAATTCACCCCTCCACTTT. J is TRBJ1-6 and V is TRBV14; D is possibly TRBD1 (5 bases). Trimming took 4 bases from V and 7 from J, leaving 14 bases between them. Germline CDR1 SGHDN, CDR2 FVKESK. The CDR3 is made up of 15 amino acids.

The chain is built from TRBV2 and TRBJ1-4, with D tentatively TRBD1 (5 bases). V lost 9 bases, J lost 6 bases, and 14 bases lay in between. Per the germline V gene, CDR1 is SNHLY and CDR2 is FYNNEI. The CDR3 loop spans 13 amino acids. This chain's CDR3 is CASSGLGHEKLFF. The DNA for the CDR3 is TGTGCCAGTTCGGGACTAGGACATGAAAAACTGTTTTTT.

This clone was seen a few times. The CDR3 DNA follows: TGTGCCAGTAGTATACCATCCGGGAGGGCTTCCTACAATGAGCAGTTCTTC. Its protein product is CASSIPSGRASYNEQFF. The chain couples TRBV19 to TRBJ2-1, with TRBD2 identical over 8 bases. The CDR3 runs 17 residues. Trimming took 2 bases from V and 1 from J; bases not matched to a gene: 7. Per germline, CDR1 LNHDA and CDR2 SQIVND (reference sequence).

This chain joins TRBV5-1 and TRBJ1-1, with TRBD1 matching over 8 bases. V shed 1 base and J 5 bases; nucleotides not matched to a gene: 4. Germline lookup yields CDR1 SGHRS and CDR2 YFSETQ. This CDR3 spans 14 amino acids. The CDR3 sequence is CASSLNRGRTEAFF. DNA of the CDR3: TGCGCCAGCAGCTTGAACAGGGGGAGGACTGAAGCTTTCTTT.

The gene calls are TRBV7-2 and TRBJ2-7, with TRBD2 identical over 7 bases. V dropped 4 bases and J dropped 3; count of bases not matched to a gene: 15. CDR1 and CDR2 (germline): SGHTA, FQGNSA. This CDR3 spans 17 amino acids. In DNA, the CDR3 is TGTGCCAGCAGCTCCCCGGCAGCGGGAAACGGAGGCTACGAGCAGTACTTC. Its protein product is CASSSPAAGNGGYEQYF.

The rearrangement uses TRBV10-2 and TRBJ2-1; 8 bases map to TRBD2. The germline CDR1 and CDR2 sequences are WSHSY and SAAADI. The CDR3 runs to 17 residues. V lost 10 bases, J lost 6 bases, and 20 bases stayed unmatched. For the CDR3, the DNA is TGCGCCACCGCCCCCCATCATGCAGCGGGAGCTCCCAATGAGCAGTTCTTC. Residues: CATAPHHAAGAPNEQFF.

The V gene is TRBV7-9, the J gene TRBJ1-6; D is unclear. This CDR3 region has 15 residues. The V end lost 4 bases, the J end lost 7 bases, and 14 bases lay between the germline ends. Germline V lookup: CDR1 SEHNR, CDR2 FQNEAQ (reference sequence). As DNA, the CDR3 is TGTGCCAGCAGCTCCCTTGACACGTCCAATTCACCCCTCCACTTT. Encoded protein: CASSSLDTSNSPLHF.